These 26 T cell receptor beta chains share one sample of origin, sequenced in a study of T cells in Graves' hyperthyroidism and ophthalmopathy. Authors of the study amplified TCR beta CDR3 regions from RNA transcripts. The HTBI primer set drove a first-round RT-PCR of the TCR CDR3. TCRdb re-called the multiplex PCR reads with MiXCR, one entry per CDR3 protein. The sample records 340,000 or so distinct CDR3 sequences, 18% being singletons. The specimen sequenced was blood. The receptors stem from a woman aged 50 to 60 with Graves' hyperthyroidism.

CDR3 residues: CAGNPLDSQQFF. The CDR3 nucleotides are TGTGCCGGCAATCCATTGGACTCCCAGCAGTTCTTC. This chain uses TRBV2 with TRBJ2-1, with D maybe TRBD2 (5 bases). The V end was cut by 11 bases, the J end by 11 bases, with 19 bases between. CDR3 length equals 12 residues. The germline V gene encodes CDR1 SNHLY and CDR2 FYNNEI.

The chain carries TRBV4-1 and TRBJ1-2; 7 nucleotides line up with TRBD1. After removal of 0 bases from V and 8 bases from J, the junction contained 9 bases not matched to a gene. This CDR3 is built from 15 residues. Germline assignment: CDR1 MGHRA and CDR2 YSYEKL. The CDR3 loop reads CASSQDGEGAGGYTF. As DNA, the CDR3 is TGCGCCAGCAGCCAAGACGGAGAGGGGGCAGGAGGCTACACCTTC.

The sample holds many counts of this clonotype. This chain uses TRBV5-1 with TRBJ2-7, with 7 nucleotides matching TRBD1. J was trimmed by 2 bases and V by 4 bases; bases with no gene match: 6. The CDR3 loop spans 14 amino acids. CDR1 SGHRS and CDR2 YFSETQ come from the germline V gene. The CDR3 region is CASSATGTTYEQYF. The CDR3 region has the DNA TGCGCCAGCAGCGCGACAGGGACCACCTACGAGCAGTACTTC. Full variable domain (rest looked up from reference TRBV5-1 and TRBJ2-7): KAGVTQTPRYLIKTRGQQVTLSCSPISGHRSVSWYQQTPGQGLQFLFEYFSETQRNKGNFPGRFSGRQFSNSRSEMNVSTLELGDSALYLCASSATGTTYEQYFGPGTRLTVT.

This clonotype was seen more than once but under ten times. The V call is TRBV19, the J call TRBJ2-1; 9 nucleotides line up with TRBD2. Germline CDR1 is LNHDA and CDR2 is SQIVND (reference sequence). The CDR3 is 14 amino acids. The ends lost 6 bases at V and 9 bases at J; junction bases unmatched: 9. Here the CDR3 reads CASRLAGGPGEQFF. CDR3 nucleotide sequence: TGTGCCAGTAGATTGGCGGGGGGGCCCGGTGAGCAGTTCTTC.

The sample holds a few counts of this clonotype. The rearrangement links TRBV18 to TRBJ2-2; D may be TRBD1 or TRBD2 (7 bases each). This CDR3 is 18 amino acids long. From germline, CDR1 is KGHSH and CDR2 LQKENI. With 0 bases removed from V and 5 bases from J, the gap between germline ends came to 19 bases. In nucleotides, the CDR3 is TGTGCCAGCTCACCACCCAGACAGGGTGCGGGGGAGACCGGGGAGCTGTTTTTT. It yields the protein CASSPPRQGAGETGELFF.

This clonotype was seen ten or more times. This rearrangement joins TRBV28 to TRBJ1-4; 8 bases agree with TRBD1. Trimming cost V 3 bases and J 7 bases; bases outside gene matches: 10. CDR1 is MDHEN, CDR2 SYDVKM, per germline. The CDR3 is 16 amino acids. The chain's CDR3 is CASSLSQGAGGEKLFF. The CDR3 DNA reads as TGTGCCAGCAGTTTGAGTCAGGGGGCCGGTGGTGAAAAACTGTTTTTT.

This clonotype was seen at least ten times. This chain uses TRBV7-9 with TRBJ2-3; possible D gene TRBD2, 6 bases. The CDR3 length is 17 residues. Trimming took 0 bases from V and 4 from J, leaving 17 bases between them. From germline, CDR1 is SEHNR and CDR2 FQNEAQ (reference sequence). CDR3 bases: TGTGCCAGCAGCTTAGCGGAGTGGCGGGGATCCGCAGATACGCAGTATTTT. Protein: CASSLAEWRGSADTQYF.

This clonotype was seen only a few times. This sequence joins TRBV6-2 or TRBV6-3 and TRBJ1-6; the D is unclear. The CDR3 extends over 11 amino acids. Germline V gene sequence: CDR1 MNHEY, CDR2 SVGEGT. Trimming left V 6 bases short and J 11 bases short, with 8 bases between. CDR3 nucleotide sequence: TGTGCCAGCAGGGACGGTACACCCCTCCACTTT. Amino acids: CASRDGTPLHF.

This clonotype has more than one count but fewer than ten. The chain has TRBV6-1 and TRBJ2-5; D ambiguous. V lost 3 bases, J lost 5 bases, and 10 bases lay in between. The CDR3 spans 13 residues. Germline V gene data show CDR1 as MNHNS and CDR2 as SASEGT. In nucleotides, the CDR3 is TGTGCCAGCAGTGACCCAGGCACGGAGACCCAGTACTTC. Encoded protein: CASSDPGTETQYF.

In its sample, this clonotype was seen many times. The CDR3 nucleotides are TGTGCCAGCAGTTTATGGGGGGTGGGGGAAGAGACCCAGTACTTC. Translated: CASSLWGVGEETQYF. The chain uses TRBV12-3 or TRBV12-4 and TRBJ2-5, with D perhaps TRBD2 (6 bases). The CDR3 spans 15 residues. Trimming took 2 bases from V and 3 from J, leaving 13 bases between them.

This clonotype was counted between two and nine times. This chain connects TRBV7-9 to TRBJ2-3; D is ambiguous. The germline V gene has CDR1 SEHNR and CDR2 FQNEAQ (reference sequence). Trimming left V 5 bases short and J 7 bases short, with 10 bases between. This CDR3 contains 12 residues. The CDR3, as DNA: TGTGCCAGCAGCCCTCTGTTGCATACGCAGTATTTT. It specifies CASSPLLHTQYF.

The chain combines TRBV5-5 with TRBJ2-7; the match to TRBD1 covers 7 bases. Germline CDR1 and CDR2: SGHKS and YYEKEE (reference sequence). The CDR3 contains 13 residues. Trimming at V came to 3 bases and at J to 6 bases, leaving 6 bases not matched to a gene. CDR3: CASSSRQGSEQYV. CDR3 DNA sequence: TGTGCCAGCAGCTCCAGACAGGGTTCCGAGCAGTACGTC.

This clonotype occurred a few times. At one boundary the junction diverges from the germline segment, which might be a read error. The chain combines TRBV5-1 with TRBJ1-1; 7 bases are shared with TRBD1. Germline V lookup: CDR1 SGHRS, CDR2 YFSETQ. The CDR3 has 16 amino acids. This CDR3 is CASSSALTGLSTEAFF. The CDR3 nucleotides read TGTGCCAGCAGCTCTGCCTTGACAGGGCTGTCCACTGAAGCTTTCTTT.

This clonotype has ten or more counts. CDR3 in amino acids: CASSYSPTEAFF. As DNA, the CDR3 is TGTGCCAGCAGTTACTCACCCACTGAAGCTTTCTTT. The V and J genes are TRBV6-2 or TRBV6-3 and TRBJ1-1, with unresolved D. Germline V gives CDR1 MNHEY, CDR2 SVGEGT. Deletions cut 0 bases from V and 4 bases from J, with 3 bases between. This CDR3 has 12 residues.

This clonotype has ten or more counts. The CDR3 is CASSVQGLAGYNEQFF. The CDR3, as DNA: TGCGCCAGCAGTGTGCAAGGGCTAGCGGGCTACAATGAGCAGTTCTTC. The V and J genes are TRBV10-1 and TRBJ2-1, with 8 bases that match TRBD2. The CDR3 length is 16 residues. Germline trimming cut 4 bases from V and 3 bases from J; bases unmatched to any gene: 8. CDR1 is WNHNN and CDR2 is SYGVQD in the germline V gene (reference sequence).

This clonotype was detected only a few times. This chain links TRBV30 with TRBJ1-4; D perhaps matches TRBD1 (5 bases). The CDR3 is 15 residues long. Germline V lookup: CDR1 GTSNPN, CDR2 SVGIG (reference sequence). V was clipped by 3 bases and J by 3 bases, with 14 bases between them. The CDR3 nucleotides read TGTGCCTGGAGCGCCGGGACTCAACCTAATGAAAAACTGTTTTTT. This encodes CAWSAGTQPNEKLFF. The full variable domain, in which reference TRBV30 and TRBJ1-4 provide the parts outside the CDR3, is SQTIHQWPATLVQPVGSPLSLECTVEGTSNPNLYWYRQAAGRGLQLLFYSVGIGQISSEVPQNLSASRPQDRQFILSSKKLLLSDSGFYLCAWSAGTQPNEKLFFGSGTQLSVL.

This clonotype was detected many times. The CDR3 protein is CASSPWGNTEAFF. The CDR3 DNA reads as TGTGCCAGCAGCCCCTGGGGGAACACTGAAGCTTTCTTT. This chain uses TRBV11-2 with TRBJ1-1; D remains ambiguous. The CDR3 sequence is 13 residues long. Germline assignment: CDR1 SGHAT and CDR2 FQNNGV. Trimming pared 5 bases from V and 1 base from J, leaving 8 bases between.

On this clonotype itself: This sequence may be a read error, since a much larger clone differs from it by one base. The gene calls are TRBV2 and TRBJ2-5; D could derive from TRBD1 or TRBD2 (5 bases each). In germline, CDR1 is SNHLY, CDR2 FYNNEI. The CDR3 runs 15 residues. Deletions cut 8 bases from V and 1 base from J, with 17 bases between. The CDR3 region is CASLGWSGTQETQYF. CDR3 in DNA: TGTGCCAGCCTCGGATGGTCGGGGACCCAAGAGACCCAGTACTTC.

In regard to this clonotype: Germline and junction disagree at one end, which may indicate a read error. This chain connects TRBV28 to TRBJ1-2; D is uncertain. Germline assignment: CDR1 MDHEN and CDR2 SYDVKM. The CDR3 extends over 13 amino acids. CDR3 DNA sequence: TGTGCCAGCAGCGCTCCCGATAACTATGGCCACACCTTC. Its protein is CASSAPDNYGHTF.

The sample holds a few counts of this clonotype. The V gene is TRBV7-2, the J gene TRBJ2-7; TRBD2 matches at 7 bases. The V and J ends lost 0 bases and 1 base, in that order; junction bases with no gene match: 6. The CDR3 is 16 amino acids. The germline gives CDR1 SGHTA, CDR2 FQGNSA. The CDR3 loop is CASSLAAGAGSYEQYF. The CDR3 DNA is TGTGCCAGCAGCTTAGCGGCGGGAGCTGGGTCCTACGAGCAGTACTTC.

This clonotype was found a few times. CDR3 nucleotides: TGCAGTGTCCCGTTGCTGGGGGGGAACTACAATGAGCAGTTCTTC. This sequence encodes CSVPLLGGNYNEQFF. The chain links TRBV20-1 to TRBJ2-1, with 7 bases lining up with TRBD2. J lost 3 bases, V lost 7 bases, and 12 bases had no gene match. The CDR3 is 15 amino acids. Germline V gene sequence: CDR1 DFQATT, CDR2 SNEGSKA (reference sequence).

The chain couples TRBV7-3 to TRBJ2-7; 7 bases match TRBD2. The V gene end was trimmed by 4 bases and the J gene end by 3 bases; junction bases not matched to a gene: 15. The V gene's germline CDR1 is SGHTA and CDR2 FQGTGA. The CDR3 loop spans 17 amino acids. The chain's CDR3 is CASSSRIRAGSFYEQYF. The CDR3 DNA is TGTGCCAGCAGCTCTCGAATCAGAGCGGGGTCTTTCTACGAGCAGTACTTC. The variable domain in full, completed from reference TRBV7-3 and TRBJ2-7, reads GAGVSQTPSNKVTEKGKYVELRCDPISGHTALYWYRQSLGQGPEFLIYFQGTGAADDSGLPNDRFFAVRPEGSVSTLKIQRTERGDSAVYLCASSSRIRAGSFYEQYFGPGTRLTVT.

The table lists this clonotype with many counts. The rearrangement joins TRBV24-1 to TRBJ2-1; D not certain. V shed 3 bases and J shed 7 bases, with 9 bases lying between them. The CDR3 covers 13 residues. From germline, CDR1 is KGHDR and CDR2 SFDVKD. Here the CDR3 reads CATSDPLRNEQFF. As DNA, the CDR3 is TGTGCCACCAGTGATCCTCTAAGAAATGAGCAGTTCTTC.

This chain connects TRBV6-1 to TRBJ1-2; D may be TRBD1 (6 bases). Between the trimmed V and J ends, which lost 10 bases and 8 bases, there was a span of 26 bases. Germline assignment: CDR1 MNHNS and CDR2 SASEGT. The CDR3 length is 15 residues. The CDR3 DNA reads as TGTGCCACCCTAAGCCCCGGGGGCGCAGGTAGGGGCTACACCTTC. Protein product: CATLSPGGAGRGYTF.

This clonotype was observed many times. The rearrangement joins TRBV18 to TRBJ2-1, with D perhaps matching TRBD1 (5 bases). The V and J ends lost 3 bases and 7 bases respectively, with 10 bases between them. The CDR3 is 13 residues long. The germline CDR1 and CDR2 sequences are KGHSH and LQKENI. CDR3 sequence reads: CASSPQGSNEQFF. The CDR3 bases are TGTGCCAGCTCACCTCAGGGCAGTAATGAGCAGTTCTTC.

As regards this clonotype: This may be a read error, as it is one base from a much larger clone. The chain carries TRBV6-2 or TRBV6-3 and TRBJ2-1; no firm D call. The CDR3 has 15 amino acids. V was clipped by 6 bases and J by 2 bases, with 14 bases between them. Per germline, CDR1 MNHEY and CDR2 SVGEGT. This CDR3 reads CASRLTELTYNEQFF. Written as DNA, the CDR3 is TGTGCCAGCAGGTTAACGGAACTGACCTACAATGAGCAGTTCTTC.